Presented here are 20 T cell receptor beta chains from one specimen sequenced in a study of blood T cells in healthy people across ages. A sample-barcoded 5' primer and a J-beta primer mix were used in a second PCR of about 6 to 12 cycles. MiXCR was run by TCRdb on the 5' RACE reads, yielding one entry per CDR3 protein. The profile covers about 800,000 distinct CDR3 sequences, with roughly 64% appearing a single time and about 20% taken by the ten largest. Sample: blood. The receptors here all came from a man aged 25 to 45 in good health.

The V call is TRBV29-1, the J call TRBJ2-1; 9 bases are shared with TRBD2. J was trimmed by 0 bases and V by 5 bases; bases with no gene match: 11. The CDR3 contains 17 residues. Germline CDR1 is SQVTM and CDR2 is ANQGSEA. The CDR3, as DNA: TGCAGCGTTAGTACTAGCGGGCTTAAGAGCTCCTACAATGAGCAGTTCTTC. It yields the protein CSVSTSGLKSSYNEQFF.

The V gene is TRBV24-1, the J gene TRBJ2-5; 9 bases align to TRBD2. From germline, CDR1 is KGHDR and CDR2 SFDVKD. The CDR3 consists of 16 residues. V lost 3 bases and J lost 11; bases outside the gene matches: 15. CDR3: CATSDRLSGRENEQYF. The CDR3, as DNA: TGTGCCACCAGTGATCGGCTTAGCGGGAGAGAGAATGAGCAGTACTTC.

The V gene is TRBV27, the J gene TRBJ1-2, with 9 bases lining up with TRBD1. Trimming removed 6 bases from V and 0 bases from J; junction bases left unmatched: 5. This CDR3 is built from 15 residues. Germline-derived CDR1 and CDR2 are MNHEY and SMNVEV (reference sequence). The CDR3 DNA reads TGTGCCAGCAGACCCCGGGACAGGGCTAACTATGGCTACACCTTC. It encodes CASRPRDRANYGYTF.

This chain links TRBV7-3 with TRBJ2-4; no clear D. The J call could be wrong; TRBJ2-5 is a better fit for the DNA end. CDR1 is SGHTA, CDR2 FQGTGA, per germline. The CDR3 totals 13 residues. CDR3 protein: CASSIDLWGTQYF. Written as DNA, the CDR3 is TGTGCCAGCAGCATCGACTTGTGGGGGACCCAGTACTTC.

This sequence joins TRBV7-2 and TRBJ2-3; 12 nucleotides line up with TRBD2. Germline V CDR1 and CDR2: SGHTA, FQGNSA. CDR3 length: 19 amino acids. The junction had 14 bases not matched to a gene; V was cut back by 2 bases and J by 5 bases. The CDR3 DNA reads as TGTGCCAGCAGCTTAAGGACTAGCGGGGACGCAGAAGGAGGAGATACGCAGTATTTT. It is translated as CASSLRTSGDAEGGDTQYF.

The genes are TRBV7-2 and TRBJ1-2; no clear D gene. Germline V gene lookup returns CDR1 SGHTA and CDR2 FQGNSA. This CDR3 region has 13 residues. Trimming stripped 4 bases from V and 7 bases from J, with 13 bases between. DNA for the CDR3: TGTGCCAGCAGCTCCATGGGAGATGCTGGCTACACCTTC. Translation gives CASSSMGDAGYTF. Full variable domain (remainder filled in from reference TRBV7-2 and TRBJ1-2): GAGVSQSPSNKVTEKGKDVELRCDPISGHTALYWYRQSLGQGLEFLIYFQGNSAPDKSGLPSDRFSAERTGGSVSTLTIQRTQQEDSAVYLCASSSMGDAGYTFGSGTRLTVV.

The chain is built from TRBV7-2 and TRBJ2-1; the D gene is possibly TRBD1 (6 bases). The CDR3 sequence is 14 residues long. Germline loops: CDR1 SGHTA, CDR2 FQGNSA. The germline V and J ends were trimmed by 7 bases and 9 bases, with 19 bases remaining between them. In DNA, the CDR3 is TGTGCCAGCATCACATCTGGGACACGGGGTGAGCAGTTCTTC. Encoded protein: CASITSGTRGEQFF.

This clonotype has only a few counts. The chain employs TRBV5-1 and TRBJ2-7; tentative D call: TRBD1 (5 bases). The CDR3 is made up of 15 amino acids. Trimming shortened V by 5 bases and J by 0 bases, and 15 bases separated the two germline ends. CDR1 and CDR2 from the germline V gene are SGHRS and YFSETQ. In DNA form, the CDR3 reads TGCGCCAGCAGATGGGGCGGTGGATTCTCCTACGAGCAGTACTTC. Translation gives CASRWGGGFSYEQYF.

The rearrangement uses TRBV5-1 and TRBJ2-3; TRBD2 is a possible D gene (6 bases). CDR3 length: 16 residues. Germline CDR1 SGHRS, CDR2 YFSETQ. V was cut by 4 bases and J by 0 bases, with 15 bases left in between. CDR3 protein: CASSGGTPDSTDTQYF. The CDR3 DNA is TGCGCCAGCAGCGGAGGGACTCCGGATAGCACAGATACGCAGTATTTT. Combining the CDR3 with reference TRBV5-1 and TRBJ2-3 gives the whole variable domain KAGVTQTPRYLIKTRGQQVTLSCSPISGHRSVSWYQQTPGQGLQFLFEYFSETQRNKGNFPGRFSGRQFSNSRSEMNVSTLELGDSALYLCASSGGTPDSTDTQYFGPGTRLTVL.

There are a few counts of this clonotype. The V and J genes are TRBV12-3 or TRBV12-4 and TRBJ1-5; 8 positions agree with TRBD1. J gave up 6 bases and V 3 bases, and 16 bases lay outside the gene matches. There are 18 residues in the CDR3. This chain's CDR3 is CASSFSSGGEGYRQPQHF. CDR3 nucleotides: TGTGCCAGCAGTTTCTCCTCAGGGGGCGAGGGTTATCGTCAGCCCCAGCATTTT.

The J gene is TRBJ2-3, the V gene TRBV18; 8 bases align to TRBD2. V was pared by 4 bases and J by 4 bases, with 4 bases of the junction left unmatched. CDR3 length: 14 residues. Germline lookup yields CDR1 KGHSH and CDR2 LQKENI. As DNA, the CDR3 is TGTGCCAGCTCACTAGCGGGACGTTCAGATACGCAGTATTTT. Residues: CASSLAGRSDTQYF.

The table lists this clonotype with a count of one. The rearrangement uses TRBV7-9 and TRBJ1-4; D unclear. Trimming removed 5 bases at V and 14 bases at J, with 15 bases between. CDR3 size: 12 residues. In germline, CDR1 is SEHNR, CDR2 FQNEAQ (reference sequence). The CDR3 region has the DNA TGTGCCAGCAGCCCAAGGCAAGGGTGGCTGTTTTTT. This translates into CASSPRQGWLFF.

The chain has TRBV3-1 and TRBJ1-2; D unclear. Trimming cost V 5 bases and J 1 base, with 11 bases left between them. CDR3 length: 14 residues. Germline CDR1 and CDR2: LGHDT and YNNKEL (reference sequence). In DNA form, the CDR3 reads TGTGCCAGCAGCTATTCGAATAATAACTATGGCTACACCTTC. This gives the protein CASSYSNNNYGYTF.

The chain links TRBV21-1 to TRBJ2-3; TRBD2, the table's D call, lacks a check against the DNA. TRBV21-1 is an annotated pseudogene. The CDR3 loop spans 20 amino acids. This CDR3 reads CASSLSHGTSGRRGTDTQYF. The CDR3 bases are TGTGCCAGCAGCCTCTCTCACGGGACTAGCGGGAGGCGGGGCACAGATACGCAGTATTTT.

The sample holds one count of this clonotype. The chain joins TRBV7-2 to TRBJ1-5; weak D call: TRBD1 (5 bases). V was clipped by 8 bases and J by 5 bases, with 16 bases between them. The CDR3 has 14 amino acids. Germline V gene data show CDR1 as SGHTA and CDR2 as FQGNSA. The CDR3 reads CASRQAGGDQPQHF. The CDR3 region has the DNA TGTGCCAGCCGCCAGGCGGGAGGGGATCAGCCCCAGCATTTT.

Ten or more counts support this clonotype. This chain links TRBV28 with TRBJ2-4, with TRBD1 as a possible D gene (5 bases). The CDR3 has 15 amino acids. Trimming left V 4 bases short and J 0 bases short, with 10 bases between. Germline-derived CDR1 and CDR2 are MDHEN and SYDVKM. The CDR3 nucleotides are TGTGCCAGCAGTTCTTTGGGGCTAGCCAAAAACATTCAGTACTTC. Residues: CASSSLGLAKNIQYF.

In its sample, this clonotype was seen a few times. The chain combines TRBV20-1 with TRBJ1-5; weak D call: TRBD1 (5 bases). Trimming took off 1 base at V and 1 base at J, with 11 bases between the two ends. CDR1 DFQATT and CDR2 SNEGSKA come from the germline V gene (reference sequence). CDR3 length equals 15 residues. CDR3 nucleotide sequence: TGCAGTGCTAGAGTTGGGGCGATAAGCAATCAGCCCCAGCATTTT. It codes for CSARVGAISNQPQHF.

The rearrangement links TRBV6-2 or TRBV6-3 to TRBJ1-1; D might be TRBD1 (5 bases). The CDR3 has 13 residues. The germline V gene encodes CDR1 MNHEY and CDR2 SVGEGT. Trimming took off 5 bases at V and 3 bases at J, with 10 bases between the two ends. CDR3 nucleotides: TGTGCCAGCAGTGACTGGGGGGACACTGAAGCTTTCTTT. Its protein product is CASSDWGDTEAFF.

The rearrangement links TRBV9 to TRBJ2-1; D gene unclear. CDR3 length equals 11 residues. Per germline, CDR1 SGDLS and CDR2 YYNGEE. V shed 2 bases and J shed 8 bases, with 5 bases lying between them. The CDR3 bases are TGTGCCAGCAGCGTGGAATATGAGCAGTTCTTC. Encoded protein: CASSVEYEQFF.

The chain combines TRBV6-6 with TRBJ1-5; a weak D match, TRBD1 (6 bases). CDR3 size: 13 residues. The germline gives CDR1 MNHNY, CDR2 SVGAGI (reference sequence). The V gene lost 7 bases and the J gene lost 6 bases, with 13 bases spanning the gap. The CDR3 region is CASTSQGFQPQHF. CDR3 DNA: TGTGCCAGCACCTCACAGGGTTTTCAGCCCCAGCATTTT.